This T cell receptor beta chain was found in a study of blood T cell repertoires in COVID-19. Across the study: Specimens from acute and convalescent COVID-19 originated in the United States, Italy and Spain. Sources were T cells, B-cell-depleted T cells, or PBMCs; the material itself was cDNA or gDNA.

How the authors handled the data: Amplifying reference gene primers gave estimates of nucleated cell counts. Profiling relied on immunoSEQ multiplex PCR, and the TCRdb table lists in-frame clones only, not all of them. V and J calls and clone size are given by that table; D and trimming were obtained from the DNA. The table lists under 150,000 clones, about four fifths of them singletons. The CDR3 has 18 amino acids. J gave up 4 bases and V 0 bases, and 9 bases lay outside the gene matches. Germline values: CDR1 LGHNA, CDR2 YSLEER. What was sequenced was peripheral blood. This sequence was found in a man older than 75 with active or convalescent COVID-19. J is TRBJ2-1 and V is TRBV4-3, with 10 bases aligning to TRBD2. CDR3 residues: CASSQDPGSGGHYNEQFF. The CDR3 DNA reads as TGCGCCAGCAGCCAAGATCCAGGTAGCGGGGGGCATTACAATGAGCAGTTCTTC.